One sample yielded the 5 T cell receptor beta chains listed below, sequenced in a study of beta chain features in type 1 diabetes. Overall study findings and caveats: Researchers report that Type 1 diabetes patients had moderately but significantly shorter TCRB CDR3s across all four CD4+ subsets.

Antigens of these TCRs are unknown. The whole isolated RNA underwent reverse transcription, so sequencing captured expressed TCRB transcripts. The method was immunoSEQ multiplex PCR; TCRdb's version includes in-frame clones alone and lacks a portion of them. Among under 400,000 clones, roughly 13% were seen once, and the ten largest hold around 0.0099%. Sequenced sample: naive CD4+ T cells from blood. Receptors originate from a woman younger than 30 with type 1 diabetes.

The chain joins TRBV30 to TRBJ1-4; tentative D call: TRBD1 (6 bases). Looked up from germline, CDR1 is GTSNPN and CDR2 is SVGIG (reference sequence). Trimming stripped 4 bases from V and 8 bases from J, with 23 bases between. This CDR3 has 16 residues. The CDR3 region is CAWNQLRTAGYEKLFF. CDR3 sequence (DNA): TGTGCCTGGAATCAACTCAGGACAGCCGGATACGAAAAACTGTTTTTT.

The chain combines TRBV5-1 with TRBJ2-3, with D maybe TRBD2 (6 bases). The CDR3 totals 16 residues. The germline V gene encodes CDR1 SGHRS and CDR2 YFSETQ. V was cut by 0 bases and J by 2 bases, with 13 bases left in between. The CDR3, as DNA: TGCGCCAGCAGCTTGGCGTTAGCGGAAGCCACAGATACGCAGTATTTT. Its protein is CASSLALAEATDTQYF.

This clone was observed a handful of times. V is TRBV4-3 and J is TRBJ2-1; the match to TRBD2 covers 7 bases. The CDR3 contains 16 residues. The V gene end was trimmed by 1 base and the J gene end by 0 bases; junction bases not matched to a gene: 3. The germline V gene encodes CDR1 LGHNA and CDR2 YSLEER. The CDR3 is CASSQAPSGSYNEQFF. The DNA for the CDR3 is TGCGCCAGCAGCCAAGCCCCTAGCGGCTCCTACAATGAGCAGTTCTTC.

The chain combines TRBV23-1 with TRBJ2-1; 8 nucleotides agree with TRBD1. TRBV23-1 is noted as an ORF with a role that remains uncertain. The CDR3 runs 14 residues. V lost 2 bases to trimming and J lost 7 bases; unmatched junction nucleotides: 4. The CDR3 DNA follows: TGCGCCAGCAGTCAAAACAGGGGGAGTAATGAGCAGTTCTTC. Its translation is CASSQNRGSNEQFF.

The V call is TRBV7-2, the J call TRBJ2-6; possible D gene TRBD2, 6 bases. The CDR3 is 18 residues long. Germline CDR1 reads SGHTA; CDR2 reads FQGNSA. V dropped 3 bases and J dropped 0 bases, with 15 bases sitting between them. CDR3 nucleotide sequence: TGTGCCAGCAGCTTGCAAGGGACTGGCAGCTCTGGGGCCAACGTCCTGACTTTC. Encoded protein: CASSLQGTGSSGANVLTF.